The following is a T cell receptor beta chain sequence with its context. The antigen remains unidentified. Positively selected for CCR7, the CD45RO-negative cells used as naive CD8 cells excluded terminally differentiated effector memory CD45RA+ cells. This record belongs to a study of shared clonotypes between healthy human individuals. Study information: With ages of 18 to 49, the donors were two women and a few men. Donors had three CD4 naive, three CD4 memory, two CD8 naive and one CD8 memory plate apiece.

Study results and limitations: As a rule, naive subsets had a larger estimated richness than memory subsets.

Assay: immunoSEQ multiplex PCR; the TCRdb copy retains only in-frame clones and omits some. The sample consists of about 820,000 clones, 80% to 95% of them appearing once. CDR3 length: 15 residues. Germline trimming cut 5 bases from V and 6 bases from J; bases unmatched to any gene: 5. Germline V gene lookup returns CDR1 MNHEY and CDR2 SMNVEV (reference sequence). Material: naive CD8+ T cells sorted from blood. The rearrangement joins TRBV27 to TRBJ1-5, with 12 positions matching TRBD1. This TCR came from a man younger than 40 in good health. The CDR3 region has the DNA TGTGCCAGCAGTAGGGACAGGGGGCCAGTTCAGCCCCAGCATTTT. Translating it yields CASSRDRGPVQPQHF.